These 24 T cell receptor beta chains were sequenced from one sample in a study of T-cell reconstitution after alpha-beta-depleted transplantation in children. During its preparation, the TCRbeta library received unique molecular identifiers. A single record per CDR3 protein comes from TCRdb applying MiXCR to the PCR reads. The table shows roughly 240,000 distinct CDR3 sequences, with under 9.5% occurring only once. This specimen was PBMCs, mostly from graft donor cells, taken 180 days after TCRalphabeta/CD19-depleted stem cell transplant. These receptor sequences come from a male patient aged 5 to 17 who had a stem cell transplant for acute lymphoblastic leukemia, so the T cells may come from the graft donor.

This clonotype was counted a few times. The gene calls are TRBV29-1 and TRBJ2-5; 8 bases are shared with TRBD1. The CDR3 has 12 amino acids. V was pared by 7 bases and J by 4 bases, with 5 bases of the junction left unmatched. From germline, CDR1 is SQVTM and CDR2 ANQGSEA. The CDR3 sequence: CSADRGGETQYF. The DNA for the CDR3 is TGCAGCGCCGACAGGGGCGGAGAGACCCAGTACTTC.

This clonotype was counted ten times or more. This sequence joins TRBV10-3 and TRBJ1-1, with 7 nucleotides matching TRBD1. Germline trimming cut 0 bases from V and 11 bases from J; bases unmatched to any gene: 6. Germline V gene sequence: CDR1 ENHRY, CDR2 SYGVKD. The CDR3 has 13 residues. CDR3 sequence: CAISESQARGAFF. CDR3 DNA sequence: TGTGCCATCAGTGAGTCTCAGGCCAGGGGGGCTTTCTTT.

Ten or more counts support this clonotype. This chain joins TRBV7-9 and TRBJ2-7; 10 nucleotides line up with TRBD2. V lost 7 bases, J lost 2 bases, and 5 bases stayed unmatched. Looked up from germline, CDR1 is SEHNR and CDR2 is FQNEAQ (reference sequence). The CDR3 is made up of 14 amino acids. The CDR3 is CASTTGTSAYEQYF. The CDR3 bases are TGTGCCAGCACTACCGGGACTAGCGCCTACGAGCAGTACTTC.

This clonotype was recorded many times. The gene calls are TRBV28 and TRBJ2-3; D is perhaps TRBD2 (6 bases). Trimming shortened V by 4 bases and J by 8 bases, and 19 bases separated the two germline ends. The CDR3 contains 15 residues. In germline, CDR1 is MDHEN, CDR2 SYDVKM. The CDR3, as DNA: TGTGCCAGCAGTTGGGGACTTTCGGGAAGAGGTACGCAGTATTTT. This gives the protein CASSWGLSGRGTQYF. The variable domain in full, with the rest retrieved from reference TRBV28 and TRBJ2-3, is DVKVTQSSRYLVKRTGEKVFLECVQDMDHENMFWYRQDPGLGLRLIYFSYDVKMKEKGDIPEGYSVSREKKERFSLILESASTNQTSMYLCASSWGLSGRGTQYFGPGTRLTVL.

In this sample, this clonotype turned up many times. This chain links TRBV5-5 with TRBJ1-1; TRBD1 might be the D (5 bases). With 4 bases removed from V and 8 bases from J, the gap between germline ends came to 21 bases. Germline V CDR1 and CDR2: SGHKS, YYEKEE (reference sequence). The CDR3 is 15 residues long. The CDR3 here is CASSHLPGASKEAFF. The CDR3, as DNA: TGTGCCAGCAGCCATCTCCCCGGGGCCTCAAAGGAAGCTTTCTTT.

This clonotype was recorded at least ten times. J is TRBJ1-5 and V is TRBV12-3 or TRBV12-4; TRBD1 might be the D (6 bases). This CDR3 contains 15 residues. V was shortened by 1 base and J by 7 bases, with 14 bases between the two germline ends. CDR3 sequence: CASSLEGGSRQPQHF. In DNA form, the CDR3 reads TGTGCCAGCAGTTTAGAAGGGGGAAGTAGACAGCCCCAGCATTTT.

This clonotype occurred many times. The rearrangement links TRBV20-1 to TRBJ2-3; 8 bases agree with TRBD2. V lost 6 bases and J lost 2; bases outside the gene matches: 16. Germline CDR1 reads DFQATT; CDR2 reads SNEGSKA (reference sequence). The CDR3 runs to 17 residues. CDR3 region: CSALPGFGGGTTDTQYF. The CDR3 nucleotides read TGCAGTGCCCTACCCGGCTTTGGCGGGGGGACCACAGATACGCAGTATTTT.

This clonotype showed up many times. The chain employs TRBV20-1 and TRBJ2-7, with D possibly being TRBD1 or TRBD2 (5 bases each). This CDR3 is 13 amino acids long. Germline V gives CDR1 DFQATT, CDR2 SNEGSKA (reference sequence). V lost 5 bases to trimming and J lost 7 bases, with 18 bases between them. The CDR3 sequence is CSARYGTPREQYF. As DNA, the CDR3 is TGCAGTGCTCGCTACGGGACCCCAAGGGAGCAGTACTTC.

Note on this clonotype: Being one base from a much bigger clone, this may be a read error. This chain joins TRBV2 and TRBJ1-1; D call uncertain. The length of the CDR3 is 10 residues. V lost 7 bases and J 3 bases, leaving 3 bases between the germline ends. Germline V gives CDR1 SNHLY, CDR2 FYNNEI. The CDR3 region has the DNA TGTGCCAGCATTCACACTGAAGCTTTCTTT. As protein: CASIHTEAFF.

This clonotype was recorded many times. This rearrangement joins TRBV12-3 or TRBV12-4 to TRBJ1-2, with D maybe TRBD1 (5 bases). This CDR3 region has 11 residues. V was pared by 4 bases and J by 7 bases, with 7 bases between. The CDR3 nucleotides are TGTGCCAGCAGTTGGGGGTCTGGCTACACCTTC. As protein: CASSWGSGYTF.

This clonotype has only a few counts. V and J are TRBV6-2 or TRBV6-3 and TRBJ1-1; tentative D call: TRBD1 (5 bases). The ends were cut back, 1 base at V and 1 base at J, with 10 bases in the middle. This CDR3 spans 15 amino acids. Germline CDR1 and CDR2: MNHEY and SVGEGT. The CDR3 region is CASSYLGVWNTEAFF. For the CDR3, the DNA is TGTGCCAGCAGTTACTTGGGGGTGTGGAACACTGAAGCTTTCTTT.

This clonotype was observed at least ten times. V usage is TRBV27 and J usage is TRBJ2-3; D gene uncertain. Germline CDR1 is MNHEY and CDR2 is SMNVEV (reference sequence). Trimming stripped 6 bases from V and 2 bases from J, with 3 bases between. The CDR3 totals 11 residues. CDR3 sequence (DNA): TGTGCCAGCAGCTCCACAGATACGCAGTATTTT. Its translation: CASSSTDTQYF.

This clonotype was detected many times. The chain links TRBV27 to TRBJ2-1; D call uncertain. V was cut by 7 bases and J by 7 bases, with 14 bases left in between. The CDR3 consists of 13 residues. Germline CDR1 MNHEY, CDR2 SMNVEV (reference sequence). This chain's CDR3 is CASIGRSKNEQFF. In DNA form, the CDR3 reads TGTGCCAGCATCGGAAGGAGCAAGAATGAGCAGTTCTTC.

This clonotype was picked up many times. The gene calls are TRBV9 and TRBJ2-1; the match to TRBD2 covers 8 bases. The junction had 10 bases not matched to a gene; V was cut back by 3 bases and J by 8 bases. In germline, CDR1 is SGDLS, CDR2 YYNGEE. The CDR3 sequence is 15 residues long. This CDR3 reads CASSAPGLVFDEQFF. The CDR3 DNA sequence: TGTGCCAGCAGCGCCCCGGGACTAGTGTTCGATGAGCAGTTCTTC.

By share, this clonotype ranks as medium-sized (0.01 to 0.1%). For the CDR3, the DNA is TGCAGTGCTAGAGTCTCTAGCGGTGGGGCGGGGACCCAGTACTTC. Encoded protein: CSARVSSGGAGTQYF. This chain uses TRBV20-1 with TRBJ2-5, with TRBD2 identical over 7 bases. Germline-derived CDR1 and CDR2 are DFQATT and SNEGSKA (reference sequence). The CDR3 is 15 residues long. Trimming took 1 base from V and 7 from J; bases not matched to a gene: 12.

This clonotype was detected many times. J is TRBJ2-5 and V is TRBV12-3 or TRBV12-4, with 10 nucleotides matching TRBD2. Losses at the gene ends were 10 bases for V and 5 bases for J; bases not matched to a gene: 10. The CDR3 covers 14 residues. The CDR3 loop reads CAIRDSGRSETQYF. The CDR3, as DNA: TGTGCCATCCGGGATAGCGGGAGGTCGGAGACCCAGTACTTC.

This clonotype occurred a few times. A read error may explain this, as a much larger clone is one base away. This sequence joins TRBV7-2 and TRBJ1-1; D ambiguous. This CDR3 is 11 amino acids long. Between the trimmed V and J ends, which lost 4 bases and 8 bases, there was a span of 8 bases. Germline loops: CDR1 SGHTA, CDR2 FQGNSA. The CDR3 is CASSSKQEAFF. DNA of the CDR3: TGTGCCAGCAGCTCGAAACAGGAAGCTTTCTTT.

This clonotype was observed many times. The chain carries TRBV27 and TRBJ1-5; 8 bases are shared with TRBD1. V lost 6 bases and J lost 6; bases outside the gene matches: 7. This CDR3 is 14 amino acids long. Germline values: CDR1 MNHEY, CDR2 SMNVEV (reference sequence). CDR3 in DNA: TGTGCCAGCAGACACAGGGGGGATGGTCAGCCCCAGCATTTT. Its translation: CASRHRGDGQPQHF.

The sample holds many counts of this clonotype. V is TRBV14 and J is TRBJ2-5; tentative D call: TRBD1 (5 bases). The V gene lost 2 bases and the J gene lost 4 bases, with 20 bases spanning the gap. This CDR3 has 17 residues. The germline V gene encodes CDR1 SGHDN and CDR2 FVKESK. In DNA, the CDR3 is TGTGCCAGCAGCCAACCCCCACTCGGACATCATGGAGAGACCCAGTACTTC. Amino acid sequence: CASSQPPLGHHGETQYF.

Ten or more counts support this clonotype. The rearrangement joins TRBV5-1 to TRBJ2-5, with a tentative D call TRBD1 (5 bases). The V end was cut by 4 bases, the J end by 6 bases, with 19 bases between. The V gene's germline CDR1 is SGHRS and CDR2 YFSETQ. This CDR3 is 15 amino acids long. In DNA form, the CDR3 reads TGCGCCAGCAGCCCCACAGGTCCGGAAAGGAAGACCCAGTACTTC. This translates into CASSPTGPERKTQYF.

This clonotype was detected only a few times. The chain's CDR3 is CASSIDSSNNEQFF. The DNA for the CDR3 is TGTGCCAGTAGTATAGATAGCAGTAACAATGAGCAGTTCTTC. The J gene is TRBJ2-1, the V gene TRBV19; D is undetermined. Germline CDR1 reads LNHDA; CDR2 reads SQIVND (reference sequence). The CDR3 consists of 14 residues. V lost 0 bases, J lost 5 bases, and 8 bases lay in between. Drawing the rest from reference TRBV19 and TRBJ2-1, the complete variable domain is DGGITQSPKYLFRKEGQNVTLSCEQNLNHDAMYWYRQDPGQGLRLIYYSQIVNDFQKGDIAEGYSVSREKKESFPLTVTSAQKNPTAFYLCASSIDSSNNEQFFGPGTRLTVL.

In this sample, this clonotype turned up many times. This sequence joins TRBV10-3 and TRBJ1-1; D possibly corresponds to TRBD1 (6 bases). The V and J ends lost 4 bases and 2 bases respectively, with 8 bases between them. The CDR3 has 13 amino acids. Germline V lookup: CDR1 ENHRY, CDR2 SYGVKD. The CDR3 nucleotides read TGTGCCATCAGTGGGGGGACAAACACTGAAGCTTTCTTT. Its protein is CAISGGTNTEAFF.

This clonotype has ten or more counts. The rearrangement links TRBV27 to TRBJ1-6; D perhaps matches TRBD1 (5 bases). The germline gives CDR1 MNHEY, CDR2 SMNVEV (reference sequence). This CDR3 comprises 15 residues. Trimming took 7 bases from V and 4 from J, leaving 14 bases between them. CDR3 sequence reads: CASKTGDRYNSPLHF. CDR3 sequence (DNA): TGTGCCAGCAAGACCGGGGACCGTTATAATTCACCCCTCCACTTT.

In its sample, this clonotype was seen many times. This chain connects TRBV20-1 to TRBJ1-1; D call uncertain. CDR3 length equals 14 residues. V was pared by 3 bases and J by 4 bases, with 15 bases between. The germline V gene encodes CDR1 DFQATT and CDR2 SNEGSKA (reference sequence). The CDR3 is CSASTAEVLTEAFF. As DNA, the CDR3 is TGCAGTGCTAGTACAGCGGAGGTCCTCACTGAAGCTTTCTTT.